Shown below are 32 T cell receptor beta chains from a single sample sequenced in a study of T-cell reconstitution after alpha-beta-depleted transplantation in children. Researchers prepared the TCRbeta library using unique molecular identifiers, the study reports. MiXCR, run by TCRdb on the PCR reads, gives a single entry per CDR3 protein. The sample lists about 640,000 distinct CDR3 sequences, 16% occurring once. The starting material was PBMCs from the stem cell graft donor, obtained from the stem cell graft. These receptors all come from a human donor who donated a stem cell graft to a child with acute myeloid leukemia.

This clonotype was recorded a few times. The chain joins TRBV3-1 to TRBJ2-1; perhaps TRBD2 as D (6 bases). CDR3 length equals 13 residues. Germline V lookup: CDR1 LGHDT, CDR2 YNNKEL (reference sequence). V lost 0 bases and J lost 11, with 11 bases in between. The CDR3 sequence is CASSQDKRAKQFF. The CDR3, as DNA: TGTGCCAGCAGCCAAGATAAGCGGGCTAAGCAGTTCTTC.

This clonotype was detected many times. The V gene is TRBV12-3 or TRBV12-4, the J gene TRBJ2-5, with D tentatively TRBD2 (5 bases). This CDR3 spans 14 amino acids. The V end was cut by 1 base, the J end by 4 bases, with 10 bases between. The CDR3 nucleotides are TGTGCCAGCAGTTTAGGGGAGTTCGGAGAGACCCAGTACTTC. Translated, it gives CASSLGEFGETQYF.

The chain carries TRBV10-3 and TRBJ2-7; 9 bases align to TRBD1. Losses at the gene ends were 0 bases for V and 11 bases for J; bases not matched to a gene: 5. The length of the CDR3 is 13 residues. The V gene's germline CDR1 is ENHRY and CDR2 SYGVKD. The CDR3 region is CAISESGQGRKYV. CDR3 sequence (DNA): TGTGCCATCAGTGAGTCGGGACAGGGCAGAAAGTACGTC.

This clonotype was seen many times. The gene calls are TRBV5-6 and TRBJ2-5; no reliable D call. V lost 5 bases and J lost 7, with 18 bases in between. CDR3 length: 14 amino acids. The germline CDR1 and CDR2 sequences are SGHDT and YYEEEE. This CDR3 reads CASSWAGTSGTQYF. In DNA, the CDR3 is TGTGCCAGCAGTTGGGCAGGTACAAGTGGGACCCAGTACTTC.

This clonotype was counted ten times or more. The rearrangement joins TRBV20-1 to TRBJ2-3; D assignment may be TRBD1 or TRBD2 (6 bases each). CDR3 length: 16 residues. From germline, CDR1 is DFQATT and CDR2 SNEGSKA (reference sequence). Trimming stripped 2 bases from V and 0 bases from J, with 15 bases between. The CDR3 sequence: CSARLQPGASTDTQYF. CDR3 in DNA: TGCAGTGCTAGACTTCAACCGGGGGCTAGCACAGATACGCAGTATTTT.

The gene calls are TRBV5-1 and TRBJ2-5; possibly TRBD2 for D (5 bases). Trimming cost V 0 bases and J 5 bases, with 8 bases left between them. Looked up from germline, CDR1 is SGHRS and CDR2 is YFSETQ. The CDR3 length is 13 residues. The CDR3 sequence is CASSLASRETQYF. The CDR3 bases are TGCGCCAGCAGCTTGGCTAGCCGTGAGACCCAGTACTTC.

The chain couples TRBV20-1 to TRBJ1-5, with 9 nucleotides matching TRBD1. After removal of 0 bases from V and 5 bases from J, the junction contained 8 bases not matched to a gene. CDR3 length: 16 residues. Germline V gene data show CDR1 as DFQATT and CDR2 as SNEGSKA (reference sequence). This CDR3 is CSARDFTGGVDQPQHF. In DNA form, the CDR3 reads TGCAGTGCTAGAGACTTCACAGGGGGCGTCGATCAGCCCCAGCATTTT.

This clonotype was seen a few times. The chain carries TRBV20-1 and TRBJ2-7, with 7 bases matching TRBD2. Losses at the gene ends were 6 bases for V and 4 bases for J; bases not matched to a gene: 9. CDR3 length equals 13 residues. Germline V lookup: CDR1 DFQATT, CDR2 SNEGSKA (reference sequence). For the CDR3, the DNA is TGCAGTGCCAGCGGGGCGGGAGCATACGAGCAGTACGTC. The encoded protein is CSASGAGAYEQYV.

There are many counts of this clonotype. The V and J genes are TRBV20-1 and TRBJ2-3; D possibly corresponds to TRBD2 (7 bases). The CDR3 length is 15 residues. Germline CDR1 DFQATT, CDR2 SNEGSKA (reference sequence). Trimming pared 0 bases from V and 2 bases from J, leaving 12 bases between. CDR3 coding DNA: TGCAGTGCTAGAGATATGGGGGGGCCCACAGATACGCAGTATTTT. Translating gives CSARDMGGPTDTQYF.

This clonotype has at least ten counts. The chain has TRBV5-1 and TRBJ2-2, with D possibly called TRBD1 or TRBD2 (5 bases each). Trimming took 4 bases from V and 0 from J, leaving 13 bases between them. The CDR3 contains 16 residues. The germline V gene encodes CDR1 SGHRS and CDR2 YFSETQ. The CDR3, as DNA: TGCGCCAGCAGCACACCGGGACCAACGAACACCGGGGAGCTGTTTTTT. The encoded protein is CASSTPGPTNTGELFF.

This chain joins TRBV14 and TRBJ2-1; the match to TRBD2 covers 8 bases. Trimming at V came to 3 bases and at J to 6 bases, leaving 4 bases not matched to a gene. Looked up from germline, CDR1 is SGHDN and CDR2 is FVKESK. This CDR3 spans 14 amino acids. The CDR3 loop is CASSHGLAINEQFF. Written as DNA, the CDR3 is TGTGCCAGCAGCCACGGACTAGCAATCAATGAGCAGTTCTTC.

This clonotype has more than one count but fewer than ten. The chain carries TRBV12-3 or TRBV12-4 and TRBJ2-7; perhaps TRBD1 as D (5 bases). Trimming took 2 bases from V and 6 from J, leaving 11 bases between them. The CDR3 length is 13 residues. CDR3 region: CASSLSQGAEQYV. In nucleotides, the CDR3 is TGTGCCAGCAGTTTATCGCAGGGTGCCGAGCAGTACGTC.

This clonotype has only a few counts. The chain's CDR3 is CASSRGLTGELFF. The CDR3 DNA sequence: TGCGCCAGCAGCAGGGGCCTCACCGGGGAGCTGTTTTTT. The chain joins TRBV4-1 to TRBJ2-2, with D tentatively TRBD1 (5 bases). The CDR3 is 13 residues long. V shed 5 bases and J shed 4 bases, with 8 bases lying between them. Per germline, CDR1 MGHRA and CDR2 YSYEKL.

This clonotype appeared a few times. The chain employs TRBV4-3 and TRBJ2-7; tentative D call: TRBD2 (5 bases). The CDR3 runs 12 residues. The ends were cut back, 0 bases at V and 9 bases at J, with 9 bases in the middle. Germline values: CDR1 LGHNA, CDR2 YSLEER. The CDR3 sequence: CASSQDGIGQYF. The CDR3 DNA reads TGCGCCAGCAGCCAAGACGGGATCGGGCAGTACTTC.

This clonotype has only a few counts. The chain recombines TRBV30 with TRBJ2-3; D is perhaps TRBD2 (5 bases). Per the germline V gene, CDR1 is GTSNPN and CDR2 is SVGIG (reference sequence). The CDR3 is made up of 14 amino acids. Trimming cost V 0 bases and J 1 base, with 8 bases left between them. CDR3 coding DNA: TGTGCCTGGAGTGTTCTGCGGGGCACAGATACGCAGTATTTT. Translation: CAWSVLRGTDTQYF.

The chain is built from TRBV10-3 and TRBJ2-5; D remains unclear. The CDR3 extends over 14 amino acids. Trimming took 0 bases from V and 5 from J, leaving 10 bases between them. Looked up from germline, CDR1 is ENHRY and CDR2 is SYGVKD. The CDR3 coding sequence is TGTGCCATCAGTGAGTCGGATGGCTGGGAGACCCAGTACTTC. Protein product: CAISESDGWETQYF.

This clonotype was picked up a small number of times. This chain uses TRBV29-1 with TRBJ1-1; D not certain. CDR3 length equals 14 residues. Looked up from germline, CDR1 is SQVTM and CDR2 is ANQGSEA. V gave up 1 base and J gave up 3 bases, with 12 bases separating them. Here the CDR3 DNA reads TGCAGCGTTGAAGTTATCGGACGGTACACTGAAGCTTTCTTT. Translated, it gives CSVEVIGRYTEAFF.

This clonotype has a count of ten or more. The chain uses TRBV20-1 and TRBJ2-3; 7 bases agree with TRBD1. J was trimmed by 0 bases and V by 6 bases; bases with no gene match: 6. This CDR3 spans 14 amino acids. Germline CDR1 is DFQATT and CDR2 is SNEGSKA (reference sequence). This CDR3 reads CSADRTGSTDTQYF. In DNA form, the CDR3 reads TGCAGTGCGGACAGGACGGGCAGCACAGATACGCAGTATTTT.

This clonotype was observed at least ten times. Here the CDR3 reads CASSLKRFGNRHEQYF. The CDR3 region has the DNA TGTGCCAGCAGCTTGAAACGATTCGGGAATCGCCACGAGCAGTACTTC. The chain recombines TRBV7-9 with TRBJ2-7; D is possibly TRBD2 (5 bases). There are 16 residues in the CDR3. In germline, CDR1 is SEHNR, CDR2 FQNEAQ (reference sequence). V was pared by 3 bases and J by 5 bases, with 20 bases between.

The V call is TRBV11-2, the J call TRBJ2-1, with D tentatively TRBD1 or TRBD2 (5 bases each). CDR3 length equals 14 residues. V was cut by 1 base and J by 10 bases, with 14 bases left in between. The germline V gene has CDR1 SGHAT and CDR2 FQNNGV. The CDR3 loop reads CASSLVRGVGEQFF. In nucleotides, the CDR3 is TGTGCCAGCAGCTTAGTAAGAGGGGTTGGCGAGCAGTTCTTC. Supplemented by reference TRBV11-2 and TRBJ2-1, the full variable domain reads EAGVAQSPRYKIIEKRQSVAFWCNPISGHATLYWYQQILGQGPKLLIQFQNNGVVDDSQLPKDRFSAERLKGVDSTLKIQPAKLEDSAVYLCASSLVRGVGEQFFGPGTRLTVL.

This clonotype was observed a few times. The V gene is TRBV5-1, the J gene TRBJ1-2; a possible D gene is TRBD1 (5 bases). Germline lookup yields CDR1 SGHRS and CDR2 YFSETQ. This CDR3 has 15 residues. V lost 0 bases to trimming and J lost 7 bases, with 16 bases between them. The CDR3 DNA reads TGCGCCAGCAGCTTGGAATCAGGGAGAAGGGGTGGCTACACCTTC. The encoded protein is CASSLESGRRGGYTF.

This clonotype was seen repeatedly, ten times or more. V gene TRBV4-2 combines with J gene TRBJ2-5, with 10 nucleotides matching TRBD2. Germline CDR1 and CDR2: LGHNA and YNFKEQ. Losses at the gene ends were 0 bases for V and 5 bases for J; bases not matched to a gene: 6. The CDR3 is 16 amino acids. CDR3 residues: CASSQEKRGGYETQYF. The CDR3 DNA is TGTGCCAGCAGCCAAGAAAAGCGGGGGGGCTATGAGACCCAGTACTTC.

In this sample, this clonotype turned up many times. The chain recombines TRBV20-1 with TRBJ1-1, with D unresolved. CDR3 length: 13 amino acids. Germline CDR1 DFQATT, CDR2 SNEGSKA (reference sequence). With 3 bases removed from V and 0 bases from J, the gap between germline ends came to 8 bases. Written as DNA, the CDR3 is TGCAGTGCTAGGAGAACACTGAACACTGAAGCTTTCTTT. The encoded protein is CSARRTLNTEAFF.

V usage is TRBV9 and J usage is TRBJ1-1; the D is unclear. There are 13 residues in the CDR3. Germline loops: CDR1 SGDLS, CDR2 YYNGEE. V was pared by 4 bases and J by 7 bases, with 14 bases between. The CDR3 reads CASSPQPTFEAFF. The CDR3 DNA sequence: TGTGCCAGCAGCCCACAGCCAACGTTTGAAGCTTTCTTT.

Only a few counts were recorded for this clonotype. This chain uses TRBV20-1 with TRBJ2-3; D may be TRBD2 (5 bases). With 1 base removed from V and 3 bases from J, the gap between germline ends came to 17 bases. The CDR3 covers 16 residues. The germline CDR1 and CDR2 sequences are DFQATT and SNEGSKA (reference sequence). The CDR3 loop is CSARVPGQTMTDTQYF. CDR3 nucleotides: TGCAGTGCTAGAGTCCCTGGGCAGACTATGACAGATACGCAGTATTTT.

The CDR3 protein is CASSLSGRNNEQFF. CDR3 bases: TGTGCCAGCAGCTTATCGGGACGGAACAATGAGCAGTTCTTC. The rearrangement joins TRBV7-9 to TRBJ2-1; D may be TRBD1 or TRBD2 (5 bases each). Germline CDR1 is SEHNR and CDR2 is FQNEAQ (reference sequence). Trimming shortened V by 2 bases and J by 5 bases, and 10 bases separated the two germline ends. The CDR3 runs 14 residues.

The gene calls are TRBV20-1 and TRBJ1-1; D not resolved. V was pared by 3 bases and J by 1 base, with 9 bases between. Germline V gene lookup returns CDR1 DFQATT and CDR2 SNEGSKA (reference sequence). The CDR3 loop spans 13 amino acids. The CDR3 sequence is CSASLVGNTEAFF. In nucleotides, the CDR3 is TGCAGTGCTAGTTTGGTAGGGAACACTGAAGCTTTCTTT.

Details on this clonotype: Possible read error: a much larger clone is one base away. The gene calls are TRBV7-2 and TRBJ1-6; 7 nucleotides line up with TRBD1. After removal of 5 bases from V and 11 bases from J, the junction contained 9 bases not matched to a gene. The CDR3 is 14 amino acids. The V gene's germline CDR1 is SGHTA and CDR2 FQGNSA. CDR3 sequence (DNA): TGTGCCAGCAGCCTGACAGGGTATGGGACACCCCTCCACTTT. Translating it yields CASSLTGYGTPLHF.

Here the CDR3 DNA reads TGTGCCAGCAGCCAAGCGAGGAAGGGGCGGGCTTTCTTT. It translates to CASSQARKGRAFF. The V gene is TRBV4-2, the J gene TRBJ1-1, with D maybe TRBD1 (5 bases). This CDR3 region has 13 residues. The germline V gene has CDR1 LGHNA and CDR2 YNFKEQ. Trimming removed 1 base from V and 11 bases from J, with 14 bases in between.

This clonotype was detected ten times or more. The chain employs TRBV4-2 and TRBJ1-2, with D possibly being TRBD1 (5 bases). Trimming cost V 5 bases and J 4 bases, with 14 bases left between them. This CDR3 region has 14 residues. Germline V CDR1 and CDR2: LGHNA, YNFKEQ. The CDR3 reads CASSDPDSAYGYTF. CDR3 bases: TGTGCCAGCAGCGATCCCGACAGTGCCTATGGCTACACCTTC.

The sample holds a few counts of this clonotype. The chain uses TRBV5-1 and TRBJ2-1; no clear D gene. CDR1 is SGHRS, CDR2 YFSETQ, per germline. V was trimmed by 1 base and J by 9 bases, leaving 20 bases between them. CDR3 length: 16 residues. In nucleotides, the CDR3 is TGCGCCAGCAGCTTGTCCATTACAACAACAGTCCCTGAGCAGTTCTTC. Protein: CASSLSITTTVPEQFF.

In this sample, this clonotype turned up a few times. This chain joins TRBV4-3 and TRBJ1-3; D is undetermined. Trimming pared 6 bases from V and 8 bases from J, leaving 14 bases between. The CDR3 totals 13 residues. Germline V gives CDR1 LGHNA, CDR2 YSLEER. This CDR3 reads CASSHSAEDTIYF. CDR3 DNA: TGCGCCAGCAGTCATTCGGCAGAAGACACCATATATTTT.